The present TCR beta chain was sequenced within a study of blood T cell repertoires in COVID-19. Study-level information: Sites in the United States, Italy and Spain provided acute and convalescent COVID-19 samples. PBMCs, B-cell-depleted T cells, or T cells were the source of the cDNA or gDNA that made up the material.

The CDR3 length is 13 residues. Germline values: CDR1 GTSNPN, CDR2 SVGIG (reference sequence). V lost 2 bases to trimming and J lost 8 bases; unmatched junction nucleotides: 7. In the source study's methods: Reference gene primer amplification gave nucleated cell count estimates. TCRdb keeps only in-frame clones here, not all; method: immunoSEQ multiplex PCR. The D gene and trimming were derived from the DNA, and the V and J assignments and clone size from that table. Here the sample spans more than 100,000 clones, 65% to 80% being singletons. The sequencing sample was made of peripheral blood. The rearrangement links TRBV30 to TRBJ1-2; 8 nucleotides line up with TRBD1. This TCR derives from a human donor with acute or convalescent COVID-19. The donor label of this sample is uncertain. In DNA form, the CDR3 reads TGTGCCTGGAGTCTCAGGGGGCTAGGGGGCTACACCTTC. Amino acids: CAWSLRGLGGYTF.